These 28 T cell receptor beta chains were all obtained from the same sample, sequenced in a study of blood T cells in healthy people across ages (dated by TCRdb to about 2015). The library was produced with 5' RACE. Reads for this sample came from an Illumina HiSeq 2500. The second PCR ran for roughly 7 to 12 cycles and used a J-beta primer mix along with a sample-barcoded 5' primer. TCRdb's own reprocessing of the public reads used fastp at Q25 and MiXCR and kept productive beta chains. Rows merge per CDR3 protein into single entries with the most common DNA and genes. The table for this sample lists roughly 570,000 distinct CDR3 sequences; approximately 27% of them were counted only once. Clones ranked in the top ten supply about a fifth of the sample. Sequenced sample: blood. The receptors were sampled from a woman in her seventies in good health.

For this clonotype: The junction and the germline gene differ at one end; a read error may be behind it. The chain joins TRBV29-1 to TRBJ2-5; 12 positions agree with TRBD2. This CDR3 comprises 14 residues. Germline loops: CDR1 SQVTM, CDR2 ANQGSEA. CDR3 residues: CSAATSGGVETQNF. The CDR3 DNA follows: TGCAGCGCCGCGACTAGCGGGGGTGTGGAGACCCAGAACTTC.

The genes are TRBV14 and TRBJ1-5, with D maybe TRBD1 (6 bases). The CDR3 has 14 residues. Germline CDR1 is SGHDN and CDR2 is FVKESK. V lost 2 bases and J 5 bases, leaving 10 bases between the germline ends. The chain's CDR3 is CASSQTGTDQPQHF. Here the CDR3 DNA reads TGTGCCAGCAGCCAAACAGGGACGGATCAGCCCCAGCATTTT.

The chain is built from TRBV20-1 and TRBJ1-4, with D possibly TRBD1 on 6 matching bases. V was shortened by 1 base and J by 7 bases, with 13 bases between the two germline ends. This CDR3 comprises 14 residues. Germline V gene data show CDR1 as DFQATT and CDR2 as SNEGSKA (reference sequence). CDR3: CSARGAGEVEKLFF. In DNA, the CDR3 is TGCAGTGCTAGAGGGGCAGGGGAGGTTGAAAAACTGTTTTTT.

The CDR3 nucleotides read TGCGCCAGCAGCCCAATGGACTTAGGAAGGGAGCAGTACTTC. Translation: CASSPMDLGREQYF. The genes are TRBV5-1 and TRBJ2-7, with a possible D match to TRBD2 (5 bases). Trimming stripped 4 bases from V and 7 bases from J, with 18 bases between. The CDR3 runs to 14 residues. The germline V gene encodes CDR1 SGHRS and CDR2 YFSETQ.

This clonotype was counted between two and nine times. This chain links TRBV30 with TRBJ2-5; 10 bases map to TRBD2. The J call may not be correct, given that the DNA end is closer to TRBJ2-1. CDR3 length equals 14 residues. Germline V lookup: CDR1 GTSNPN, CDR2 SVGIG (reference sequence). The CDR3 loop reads CAWSLSGGIHEQFF. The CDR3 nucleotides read TGTGCCTGGAGTCTTAGCGGGGGGATCCATGAGCAGTTCTTC.

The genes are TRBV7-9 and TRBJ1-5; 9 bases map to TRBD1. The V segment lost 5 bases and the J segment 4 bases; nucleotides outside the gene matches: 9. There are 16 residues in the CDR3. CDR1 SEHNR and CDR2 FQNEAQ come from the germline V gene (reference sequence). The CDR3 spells CASSLGTGSPNQPQHF. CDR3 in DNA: TGTGCCAGCAGCCTAGGGACAGGGTCCCCTAATCAGCCCCAGCATTTT.

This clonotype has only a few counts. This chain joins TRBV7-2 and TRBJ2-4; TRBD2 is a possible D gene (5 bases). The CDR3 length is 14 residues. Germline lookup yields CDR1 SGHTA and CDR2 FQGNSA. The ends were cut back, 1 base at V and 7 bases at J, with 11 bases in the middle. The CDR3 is CASSLGVGGNIQYF. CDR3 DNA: TGTGCCAGCAGCTTAGGCGTGGGCGGGAACATTCAGTACTTC.

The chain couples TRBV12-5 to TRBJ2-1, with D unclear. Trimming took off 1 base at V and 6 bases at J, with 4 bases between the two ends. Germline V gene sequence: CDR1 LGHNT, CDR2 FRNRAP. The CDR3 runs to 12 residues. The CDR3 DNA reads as TGTGCTAGTGGTTTGGGAAGCAATGAGCAGTTCTTC. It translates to CASGLGSNEQFF. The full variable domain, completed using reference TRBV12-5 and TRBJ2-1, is DARVTQTPRHKVTEMGQEVTMRCQPILGHNTVFWYRQTMMQGLELLAYFRNRAPLDDSGMPKDRFSAEMPDATLATLKIQPSEPRDSAVYFCASGLGSNEQFFGPGTRLTVL.

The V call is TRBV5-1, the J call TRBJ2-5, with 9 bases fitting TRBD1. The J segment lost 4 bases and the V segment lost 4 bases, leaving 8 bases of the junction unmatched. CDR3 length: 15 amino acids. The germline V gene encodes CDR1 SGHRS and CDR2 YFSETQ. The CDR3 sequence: CASSLQGAQSETQYF. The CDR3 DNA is TGCGCCAGCAGCCTACAGGGGGCGCAGTCAGAGACCCAGTACTTC.

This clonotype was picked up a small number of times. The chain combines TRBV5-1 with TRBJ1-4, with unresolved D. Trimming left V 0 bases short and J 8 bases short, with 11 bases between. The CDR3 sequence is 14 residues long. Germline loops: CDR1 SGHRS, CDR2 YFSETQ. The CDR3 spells CASSLAVEGEKLFF. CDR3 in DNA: TGCGCCAGCAGCTTGGCCGTGGAGGGCGAAAAACTGTTTTTT.

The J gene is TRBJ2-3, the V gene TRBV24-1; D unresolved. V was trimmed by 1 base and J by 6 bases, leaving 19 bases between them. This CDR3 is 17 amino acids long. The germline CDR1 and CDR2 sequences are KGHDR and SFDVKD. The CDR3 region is CATSDFPGRFWVDTQYF. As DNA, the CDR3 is TGTGCCACCAGTGATTTTCCTGGACGCTTTTGGGTGGATACGCAGTATTTT.

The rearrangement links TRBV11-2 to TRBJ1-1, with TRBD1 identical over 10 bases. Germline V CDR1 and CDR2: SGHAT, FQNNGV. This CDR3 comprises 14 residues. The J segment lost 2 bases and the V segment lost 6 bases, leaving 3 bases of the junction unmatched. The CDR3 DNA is TGTGCCAGCAGGGGGACAGGGGCCAACACTGAAGCTTTCTTT. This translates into CASRGTGANTEAFF.

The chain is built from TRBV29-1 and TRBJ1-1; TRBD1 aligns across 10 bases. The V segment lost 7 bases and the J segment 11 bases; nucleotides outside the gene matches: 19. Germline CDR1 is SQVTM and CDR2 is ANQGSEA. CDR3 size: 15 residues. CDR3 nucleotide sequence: TGCAGCGCCCATTTACCGGGACAGGGGATTAATACGGCTTTCTTT. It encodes CSAHLPGQGINTAFF.

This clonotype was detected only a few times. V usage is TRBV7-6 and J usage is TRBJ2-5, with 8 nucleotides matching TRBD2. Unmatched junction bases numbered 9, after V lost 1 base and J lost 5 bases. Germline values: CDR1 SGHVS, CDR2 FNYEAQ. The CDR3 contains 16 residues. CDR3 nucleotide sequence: TGTGCCAGCAGCTTAGTTCCGGGACTAGGGTTGGAGACCCAGTACTTC. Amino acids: CASSLVPGLGLETQYF.

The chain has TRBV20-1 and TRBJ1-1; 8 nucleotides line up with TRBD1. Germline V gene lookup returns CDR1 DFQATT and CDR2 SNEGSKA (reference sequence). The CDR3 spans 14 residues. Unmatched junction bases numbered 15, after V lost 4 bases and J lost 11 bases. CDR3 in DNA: TGCAGTGCTACACAACCGGACAGGGAAGGTGACGCTTTCTTT. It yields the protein CSATQPDREGDAFF.

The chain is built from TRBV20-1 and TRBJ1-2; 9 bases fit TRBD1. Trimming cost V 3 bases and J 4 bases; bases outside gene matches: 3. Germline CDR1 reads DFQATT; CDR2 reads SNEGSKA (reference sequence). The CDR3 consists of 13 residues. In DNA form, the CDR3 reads TGCAGTGCTAGGGGACAGGGCGGCTATGGCTACACCTTC. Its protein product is CSARGQGGYGYTF.

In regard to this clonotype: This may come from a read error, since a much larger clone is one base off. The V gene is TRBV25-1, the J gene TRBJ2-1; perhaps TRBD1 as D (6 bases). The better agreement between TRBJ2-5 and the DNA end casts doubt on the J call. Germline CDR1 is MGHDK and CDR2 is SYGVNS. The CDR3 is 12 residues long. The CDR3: CASSELGGTQYF. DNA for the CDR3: TGTGCCAGCAGTGAATTAGGGGGGACCCAGTACTTC.

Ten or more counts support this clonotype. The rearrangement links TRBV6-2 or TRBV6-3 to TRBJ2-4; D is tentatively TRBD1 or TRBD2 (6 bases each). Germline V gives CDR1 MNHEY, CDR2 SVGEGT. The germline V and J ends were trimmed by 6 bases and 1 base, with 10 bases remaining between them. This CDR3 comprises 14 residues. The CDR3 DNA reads TGTGCCAGCAGAGAAGGGGGGGCCAAAAACATTCAGTACTTC. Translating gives CASREGGAKNIQYF.

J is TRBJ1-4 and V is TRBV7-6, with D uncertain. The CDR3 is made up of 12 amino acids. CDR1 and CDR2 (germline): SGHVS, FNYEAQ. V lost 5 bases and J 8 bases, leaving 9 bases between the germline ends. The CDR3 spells CASSLNGEKLFF. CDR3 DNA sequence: TGTGCCAGCAGCCTAAACGGAGAAAAACTGTTTTTT.

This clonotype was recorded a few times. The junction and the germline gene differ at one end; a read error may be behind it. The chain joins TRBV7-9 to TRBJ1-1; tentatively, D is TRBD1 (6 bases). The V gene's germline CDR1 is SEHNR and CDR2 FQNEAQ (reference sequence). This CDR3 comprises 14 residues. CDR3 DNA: TGCGCCAGCAGCTTGACACAGGGGAACACTGAAGCTTTCTTT. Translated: CASSLTQGNTEAFF.

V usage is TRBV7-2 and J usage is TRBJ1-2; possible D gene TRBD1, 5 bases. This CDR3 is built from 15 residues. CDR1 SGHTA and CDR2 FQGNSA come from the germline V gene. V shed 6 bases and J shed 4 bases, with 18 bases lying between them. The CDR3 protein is CASSQGPAVFYGYTF. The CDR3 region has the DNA TGTGCCAGCAGTCAGGGCCCCGCCGTCTTCTATGGCTACACCTTC.

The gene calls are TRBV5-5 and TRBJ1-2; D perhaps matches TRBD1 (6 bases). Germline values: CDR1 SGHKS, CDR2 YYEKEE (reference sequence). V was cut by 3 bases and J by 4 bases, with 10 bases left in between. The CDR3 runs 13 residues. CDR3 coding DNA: TGTGCCAGCAGCTCCCGGACAGCCTATGGCTACACCTTC. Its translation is CASSSRTAYGYTF.

The CDR3 spells CASSQDPRTGSGVTQYF. The CDR3 DNA sequence: TGCGCCAGCAGCCAAGACCCAAGGACAGGGTCGGGAGTGACCCAGTACTTC. V usage is TRBV4-3 and J usage is TRBJ2-5, with TRBD1 identical over 8 bases. With V trimmed by 0 bases and J by 7 bases, 13 bases remained unmatched. This CDR3 contains 17 residues. Per germline, CDR1 LGHNA and CDR2 YSLEER.

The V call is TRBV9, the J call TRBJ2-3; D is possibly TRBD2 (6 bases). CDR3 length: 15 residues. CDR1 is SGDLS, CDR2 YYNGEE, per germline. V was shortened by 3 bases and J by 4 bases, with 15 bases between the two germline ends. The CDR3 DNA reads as TGTGCCAGCAGCGCCGGGACGAGCGGGCCAGATACGCAGTATTTT. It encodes CASSAGTSGPDTQYF.

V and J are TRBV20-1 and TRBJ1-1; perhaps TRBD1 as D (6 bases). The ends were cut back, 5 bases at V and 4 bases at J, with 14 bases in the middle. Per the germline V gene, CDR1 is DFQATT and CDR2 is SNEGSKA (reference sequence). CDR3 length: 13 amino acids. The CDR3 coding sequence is TGCAGTGCTGGACGAGGGGGTAGCACTGAAGCTTTCTTT. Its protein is CSAGRGGSTEAFF.

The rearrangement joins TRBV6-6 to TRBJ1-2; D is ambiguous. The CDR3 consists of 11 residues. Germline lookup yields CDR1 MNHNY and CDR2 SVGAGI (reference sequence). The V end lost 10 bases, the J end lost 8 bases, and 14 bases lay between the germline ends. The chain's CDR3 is CATLLGRGYTF. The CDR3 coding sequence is TGTGCCACACTTTTGGGGAGAGGCTACACCTTC.

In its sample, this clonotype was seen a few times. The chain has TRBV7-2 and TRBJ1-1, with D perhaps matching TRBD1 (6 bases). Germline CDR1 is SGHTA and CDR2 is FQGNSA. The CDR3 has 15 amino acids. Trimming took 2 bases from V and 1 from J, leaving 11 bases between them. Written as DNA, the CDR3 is TGTGCCAGCAGCTTACGTTGGACAGAGAACACTGAAGCTTTCTTT. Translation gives CASSLRWTENTEAFF.

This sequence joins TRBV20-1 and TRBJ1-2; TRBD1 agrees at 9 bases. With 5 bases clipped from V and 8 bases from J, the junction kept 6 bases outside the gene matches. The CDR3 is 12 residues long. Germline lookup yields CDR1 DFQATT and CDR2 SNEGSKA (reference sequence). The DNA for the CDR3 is TGCAGTGCTGTTGGACAGGGGAGAGGCTACACCTTC. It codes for CSAVGQGRGYTF.